This T cell receptor beta chain was obtained from a study of blood T cell repertoires in COVID-19. About the research overall: Material from acute and convalescent COVID-19 was sourced from the United States, Italy and Spain. In each case, the material was cDNA or gDNA derived from T cells, B-cell-depleted T cells, or PBMCs.

CDR1 and CDR2 (germline): SGHAT, FQNNGV. This CDR3 region has 14 residues. V lost 6 bases, J lost 3 bases, and 6 bases stayed unmatched. In the original analysis: Nucleated cell number was recorded as an estimate derived from reference gene primer amplification. This table comes from immunoSEQ multiplex PCR, and its TCRdb copy is limited to in-frame clones, with some not included. V, J and clone size reflect that table, while D and trimming were determined from the DNA. Of more than 70,000 clones listed, approximately 86% are singletons. The TCR sequence derives from an elderly woman with acute or convalescent COVID-19. The V call is TRBV11-2, the J call TRBJ2-3; TRBD1 matches at 7 bases. The material sequenced was peripheral blood. In DNA, the CDR3 is TGTGCCAGCAGTACCGGACAGGCAACAGATACGCAGTATTTT. Its protein is CASSTGQATDTQYF. The full variable domain, with the rest looked up from reference TRBV11-2 and TRBJ2-3, is EAGVAQSPRYKIIEKRQSVAFWCNPISGHATLYWYQQILGQGPKLLIQFQNNGVVDDSQLPKDRFSAERLKGVDSTLKIQPAKLEDSAVYLCASSTGQATDTQYFGPGTRLTVL.